Listed here are 23 T cell receptor beta chains from one sample, sequenced in a study of cytomegalovirus exposure and HLA in healthy donors. Sequenced by immunoSEQ multiplex PCR; TCRdb stores in-frame clones only, minus some. The sample includes about 280,000 clones, roughly 90% of them seen just once. The sample taken for sequencing was PBMCs. These receptor sequences come from a young woman in good health and CMV-seronegative.

Only one count was recorded for this clone. V is TRBV6-6 and J is TRBJ1-1, with 9 nucleotides matching TRBD1. Losses at the gene ends were 6 bases for V and 1 base for J; bases not matched to a gene: 3. Germline lookup yields CDR1 MNHNY and CDR2 SVGAGI (reference sequence). The CDR3 spans 14 residues. DNA of the CDR3: TGTGCCAGCAGGGGGACAGGGAAGAACACTGAAGCTTTCTTT. This translates into CASRGTGKNTEAFF.

The chain links TRBV2 to TRBJ2-7; D may be TRBD1 (6 bases). The CDR3 has 13 amino acids. Germline CDR1 and CDR2: SNHLY and FYNNEI. Trimming removed 7 bases from V and 5 bases from J, with 15 bases in between. The CDR3 DNA sequence: TGTGCCAGCACCTTAGACAGGTCTCACGAGCAGTACTTC. It translates to CASTLDRSHEQYF. Full variable domain (outside the CDR3, taken from reference TRBV2 and TRBJ2-7): EPEVTQTPSHQVTQMGQEVILRCVPISNHLYFYWYRQILGQKVEFLVSFYNNEISEKSEIFDDQFSVERPDGSNFTLKIRSTKLEDSAMYFCASTLDRSHEQYFGPGTRLTVT.

The chain joins TRBV7-2 to TRBJ2-7; 7 bases map to TRBD2. This CDR3 spans 14 amino acids. V was clipped by 3 bases and J by 7 bases; unmatched bases: 9. The germline V gene has CDR1 SGHTA and CDR2 FQGNSA. CDR3 DNA sequence: TGTGCCAGCAGCTTTTCCCCTACTAGCGAGGAGCAGTACTTC. Protein product: CASSFSPTSEEQYF.

The rearrangement links TRBV28 to TRBJ1-1; 8 bases are shared with TRBD1. V shed 6 bases and J 2 bases; nucleotides not matched to a gene: 5. This CDR3 comprises 14 residues. Germline V gene lookup returns CDR1 MDHEN and CDR2 SYDVKM. DNA of the CDR3: TGTGCCAGCAGCTATACAGGGGGTAACACTGAAGCTTTCTTT. It specifies CASSYTGGNTEAFF.

This clone came up once. The chain employs TRBV7-8 and TRBJ2-3; no clear D. V shed 2 bases and J shed 2 bases, with 8 bases lying between them. The germline V gene encodes CDR1 SGHVS and CDR2 FQNEAQ. CDR3 size: 14 residues. The CDR3 DNA is TGTGCCAGCAGCTTACTAGAATCCACAGATACGCAGTATTTT. It is translated as CASSLLESTDTQYF.

This chain uses TRBV4-1 with TRBJ2-7, with D possibly TRBD1 on 6 matching bases. The V gene's germline CDR1 is MGHRA and CDR2 YSYEKL. Trimming stripped 2 bases from V and 5 bases from J, with 19 bases between. There are 16 residues in the CDR3. The CDR3 loop is CASSQLSRQGSNEQYF. The CDR3 region has the DNA TGCGCCAGCAGCCAACTGTCCCGCCAGGGGTCTAACGAGCAGTACTTC.

The J gene is TRBJ2-7, the V gene TRBV5-1, with D possibly being TRBD1 (6 bases). The CDR3 runs 15 residues. V lost 5 bases and J lost 7, with 22 bases in between. CDR1 and CDR2 from the germline V gene are SGHRS and YFSETQ. This chain's CDR3 is CASSRQGLGSREQYF. The CDR3 region has the DNA TGCGCCAGCAGTAGGCAGGGGTTGGGCTCTCGGGAGCAGTACTTC.

This rearrangement joins TRBV5-1 to TRBJ2-3; weak D call: TRBD1 (6 bases). The germline CDR1 and CDR2 sequences are SGHRS and YFSETQ. The germline V and J ends were trimmed by 0 bases and 3 bases, with 11 bases remaining between them. The CDR3 is made up of 15 amino acids. CDR3 amino acids: CASSLEGQRTDTQYF. In DNA form, the CDR3 reads TGCGCCAGCAGCTTGGAGGGACAAAGAACAGATACGCAGTATTTT.

The V gene is TRBV9, the J gene TRBJ2-5, with TRBD2 matching 11 bases. J lost 5 bases, V lost 0 bases, and 6 bases had no gene match. CDR3 length: 16 amino acids. Germline V gene data show CDR1 as SGDLS and CDR2 as YYNGEE. The CDR3 sequence: CASSVDLTSGSETQYF. The CDR3, as DNA: TGTGCCAGCAGCGTAGATTTAACTAGCGGGAGTGAGACCCAGTACTTC.

V and J are TRBV30 and TRBJ1-5; D ambiguous. The CDR3 is 15 amino acids. CDR1 is GTSNPN and CDR2 is SVGIG in the germline V gene (reference sequence). The V end lost 2 bases, the J end lost 0 bases, and 11 bases lay between the germline ends. CDR3 in DNA: TGTGCCTGGAGTATGCCCGACAATAGCAATCAGCCCCAGCATTTT. Translation: CAWSMPDNSNQPQHF.

The V gene is TRBV7-2, the J gene TRBJ2-7; D may be TRBD1 (6 bases). The length of the CDR3 is 14 residues. V lost 3 bases to trimming and J lost 2 bases, with 11 bases between them. From germline, CDR1 is SGHTA and CDR2 FQGNSA. The CDR3 here is CASSFLRDTYEQYF. Here the CDR3 DNA reads TGTGCCAGCAGCTTCCTCCGGGACACCTACGAGCAGTACTTC.

V usage is TRBV2 and J usage is TRBJ1-2, with D possibly being TRBD1 (5 bases). Trimming stripped 7 bases from V and 2 bases from J, with 8 bases between. The CDR3 contains 12 residues. Germline V gives CDR1 SNHLY, CDR2 FYNNEI. CDR3 region: CASKEGNYGYTF. The CDR3 DNA sequence: TGTGCCAGCAAGGAGGGGAACTATGGCTACACCTTC. Looking up the rest from reference TRBV2 and TRBJ1-2 gives the full variable domain: EPEVTQTPSHQVTQMGQEVILRCVPISNHLYFYWYRQILGQKVEFLVSFYNNEISEKSEIFDDQFSVERPDGSNFTLKIRSTKLEDSAMYFCASKEGNYGYTFGSGTRLTVV.

The chain has TRBV4-1 and TRBJ2-1; 8 nucleotides line up with TRBD2. Losses at the gene ends were 2 bases for V and 6 bases for J; bases not matched to a gene: 9. The CDR3 is 16 residues long. Germline CDR1 and CDR2: MGHRA and YSYEKL. CDR3 region: CASSQPRTSRGNEQFF. The DNA of the CDR3 is TGCGCCAGCAGCCAACCTCGGACTAGCCGTGGCAATGAGCAGTTCTTC.

Only a few counts were recorded for this clone. The chain uses TRBV28 and TRBJ1-6; D gene unclear. V was shortened by 6 bases and J by 10 bases, with 25 bases between the two germline ends. Germline V gene sequence: CDR1 MDHEN, CDR2 SYDVKM. The CDR3 is 17 residues long. CDR3 sequence reads: CASSSIRFQAMVSPLHF. Here the CDR3 DNA reads TGTGCCAGCAGCAGTATAAGGTTCCAGGCGATGGTATCACCCCTCCACTTT.

The V and J genes are TRBV28 and TRBJ1-4; 12 bases line up with TRBD1. The CDR3 is 15 amino acids. Germline loops: CDR1 MDHEN, CDR2 SYDVKM. J was trimmed by 8 bases and V by 5 bases; bases with no gene match: 6. The CDR3 is CASSLGTGGYEKLFF. CDR3 nucleotide sequence: TGTGCCAGCAGTCTCGGGACAGGGGGCTACGAAAAACTGTTTTTT.

The chain links TRBV30 to TRBJ1-2; D might be TRBD1 (5 bases). V gave up 1 base and J gave up 2 bases, with 11 bases separating them. This CDR3 has 14 amino acids. CDR1 is GTSNPN, CDR2 SVGIG, per germline (reference sequence). CDR3 DNA sequence: TGTGCCTGGAGTGGTACAGACAGAAACTATGGCTACACCTTC. Protein product: CAWSGTDRNYGYTF. The full variable domain, its missing parts supplied by reference TRBV30 and TRBJ1-2, is SQTIHQWPATLVQPVGSPLSLECTVEGTSNPNLYWYRQAAGRGLQLLFYSVGIGQISSEVPQNLSASRPQDRQFILSSKKLLLSDSGFYLCAWSGTDRNYGYTFGSGTRLTVV.

The chain joins TRBV28 to TRBJ1-5; D might be TRBD1 (6 bases). Between the trimmed V and J ends, which lost 7 bases and 5 bases, there was a span of 15 bases. The germline V gene has CDR1 MDHEN and CDR2 SYDVKM. The CDR3 is 14 amino acids. DNA for the CDR3: TGTGCCAGCACGTATGCAGGGGTGGATCAGCCCCAGCATTTT. Translating gives CASTYAGVDQPQHF.

This chain links TRBV30 with TRBJ2-7; D remains unclear. With 5 bases removed from V and 3 bases from J, the gap between germline ends came to 17 bases. The CDR3 consists of 14 residues. Germline V gives CDR1 GTSNPN, CDR2 SVGIG (reference sequence). CDR3 protein: CAWGLESLSYEQYF. The CDR3 nucleotides are TGTGCCTGGGGGTTGGAGTCTTTAAGCTACGAGCAGTACTTC.

The V call is TRBV27, the J call TRBJ2-7; D ambiguous. Germline values: CDR1 MNHEY, CDR2 SMNVEV (reference sequence). This CDR3 has 15 residues. Trimming left V 3 bases short and J 3 bases short, with 15 bases between. For the CDR3, the DNA is TGTGCCAGCAGTTTCCAGGTCTCATTAGGCTACGAGCAGTACTTC. Protein sequence: CASSFQVSLGYEQYF.

This chain uses TRBV28 with TRBJ1-5; 11 bases agree with TRBD1. The CDR3 sequence is 15 residues long. Trimming took 6 bases from V and 6 from J; bases not matched to a gene: 7. Germline V gives CDR1 MDHEN, CDR2 SYDVKM. CDR3 coding DNA: TGTGCCAGCAGCCCAGGACAGGGGGCTCGTCAGCCCCAGCATTTT. Translated: CASSPGQGARQPQHF.

The chain employs TRBV28 and TRBJ2-3; the D gene is possibly TRBD2 (5 bases). Trimming took 11 bases from V and 1 from J, leaving 10 bases between them. CDR1 MDHEN and CDR2 SYDVKM come from the germline V gene. There are 12 residues in the CDR3. The CDR3 nucleotides read TGTGCCGCCGTCGGGGGCACAGATACGCAGTATTTT. It specifies CAAVGGTDTQYF.

The chain employs TRBV13 and TRBJ2-3, with D possibly being TRBD2 (5 bases). The CDR3 contains 16 residues. Per the germline V gene, CDR1 is PRHDT and CDR2 is FYEKMQ (reference sequence). V lost 1 base and J 9 bases, leaving 20 bases between the germline ends. The CDR3 sequence: CASSLEGLVWRGTQYF. CDR3 bases: TGTGCCAGCAGCTTAGAGGGCCTGGTCTGGCGCGGGACGCAGTATTTT. Full variable domain (missing parts from reference TRBV13 and TRBJ2-3): AAGVIQSPRHLIKEKRETATLKCYPIPRHDTVYWYQQGPGQDPQFLISFYEKMQSDKGSIPDRFSAQQFSDYHSELNMSSLELGDSALYFCASSLEGLVWRGTQYFGPGTRLTVL.

The chain couples TRBV9 to TRBJ2-7; 8 nucleotides align to TRBD2. This CDR3 is built from 15 residues. J gave up 7 bases and V 4 bases, and 13 bases lay outside the gene matches. Germline CDR1 is SGDLS and CDR2 is YYNGEE. In DNA, the CDR3 is TGTGCCAGCAGCCCTAATAGCGGGACCCGGCAGGAGCAGTACTTC. Its protein product is CASSPNSGTRQEQYF.